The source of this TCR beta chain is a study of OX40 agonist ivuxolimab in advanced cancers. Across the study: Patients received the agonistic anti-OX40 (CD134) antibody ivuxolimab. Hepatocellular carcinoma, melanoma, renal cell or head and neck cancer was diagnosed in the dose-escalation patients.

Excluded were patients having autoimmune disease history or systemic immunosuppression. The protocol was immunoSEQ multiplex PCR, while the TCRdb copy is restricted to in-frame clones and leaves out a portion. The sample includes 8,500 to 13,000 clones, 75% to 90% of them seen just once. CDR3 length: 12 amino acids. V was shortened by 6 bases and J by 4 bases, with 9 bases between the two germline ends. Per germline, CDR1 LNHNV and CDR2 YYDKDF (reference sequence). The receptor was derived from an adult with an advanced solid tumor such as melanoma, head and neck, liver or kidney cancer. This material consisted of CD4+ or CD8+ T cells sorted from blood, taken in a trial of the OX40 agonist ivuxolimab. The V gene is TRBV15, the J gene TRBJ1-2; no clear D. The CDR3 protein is CATSSPSYGYTF. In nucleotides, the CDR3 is TGTGCCACCAGTTCCCCCTCCTATGGCTACACCTTC.